The T cell receptor beta chain described here comes from a study of T cell repertoires in cytomegalovirus infection. In the study overall: Selection of CMV epitopes for the study included recently identified HLA-C-restricted and well-studied HLA-B-restricted ones. Matching HLA type, along with CMV infection, was indicated by public TCR beta signatures. Study outcomes and limitations: Cumulative frequency of public TCR beta families picked out carriers of CMV plus the relevant HLA. In two of eight donors, the top clonotype was HLA-C-restricted CMV-specific.

This clonotype turned up a few times. Its antigen remains unknown. Trimming cost V 6 bases and J 5 bases; bases outside gene matches: 6. The germline gives CDR1 LGHNT, CDR2 FRNRAP. The CDR3 length is 13 residues. TCRdb called the reads again in MiXCR, with one record for every CDR3 protein. Altogether around 710,000 distinct CDR3 sequences are present, 25% to 30% being singletons, with the ten largest covering 10% to 15%. This chain connects TRBV12-5 to TRBJ2-5; 7 bases align to TRBD1. The sequences come from cultured CD8+ T cells from PBMCs, collected from culture after CMV antigen stimulation. The source of this sequence is a human donor in good health (CMV status not recorded). Some clones in this sample may be carry-over from other donors' samples. The CDR3 spells CASGLGGGETQYF. In nucleotides, the CDR3 is TGTGCTAGTGGCCTAGGGGGCGGGGAGACCCAGTACTTC.